Detailed here is one T cell receptor beta chain. Its antigen is unknown. Its ends do not fully match the called genes, so a read error is possible. The sample belongs to a study of cytomegalovirus exposure and HLA in healthy donors. Whole-study results and caveats: The analysis excluded some indistinguishable V segments, including TRBV6-2 and TRBV6-3. Segments of the TCR beta V type were, in most cases, productive about 90% or about 30% of the time in an earlier analysis. In a later analysis, HLA-associated beta chains showed higher expansion and lower generation probabilities than comparable chains. As a later analysis showed, a missense DCLRE1C variant was linked to trimming of TCR beta V- and J-genes.

The PCR had 60 Vbeta and 13 Jbeta primers. Generated by immunoSEQ multiplex PCR, the TCRdb table keeps only in-frame clones and is missing some. The sample gives 160,000 or so clones, roughly 89% of which show up once; around 0.93% is in the top ten. Germline loops: CDR1 MDHEN, CDR2 SYDVKM. CDR3 length: 14 amino acids. The receptor comes from a woman aged 25 to 39 in good health and CMV-seronegative. Source material: PBMCs. The chain joins TRBV28 to TRBJ2-7; 11 bases fit TRBD2. CDR3 bases: TGTGCCAGCACTTTAGCGGGAGGGCGCTACGAGCAGTACTTC. This sequence encodes CASTLAGGRYEQYF.